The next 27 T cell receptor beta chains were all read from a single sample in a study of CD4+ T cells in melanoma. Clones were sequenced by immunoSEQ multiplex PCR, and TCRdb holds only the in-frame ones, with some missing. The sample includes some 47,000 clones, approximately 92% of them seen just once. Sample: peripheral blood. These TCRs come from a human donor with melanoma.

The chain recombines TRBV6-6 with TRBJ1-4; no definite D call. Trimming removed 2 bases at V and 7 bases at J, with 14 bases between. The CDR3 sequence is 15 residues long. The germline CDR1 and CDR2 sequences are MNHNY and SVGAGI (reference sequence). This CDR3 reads CASSYPQRLGEKLFF. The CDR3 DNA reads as TGTGCCAGCAGTTACCCCCAGCGGTTGGGTGAAAAACTGTTTTTT.

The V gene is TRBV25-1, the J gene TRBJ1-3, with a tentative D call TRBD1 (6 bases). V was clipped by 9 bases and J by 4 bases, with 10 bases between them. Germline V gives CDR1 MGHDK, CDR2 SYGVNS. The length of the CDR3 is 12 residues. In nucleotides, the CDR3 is TGTGCCAGTGAGGGGGGGGGAAACACCATATATTTT. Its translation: CASEGGGNTIYF.

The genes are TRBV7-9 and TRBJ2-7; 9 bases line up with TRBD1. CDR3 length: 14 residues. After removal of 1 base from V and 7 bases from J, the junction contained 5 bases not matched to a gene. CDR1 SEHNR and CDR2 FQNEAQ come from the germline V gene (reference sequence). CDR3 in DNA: TGTGCCAGCAGCTTAGGAGCCGGACAGGGGGAGCAGTACTTC. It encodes CASSLGAGQGEQYF. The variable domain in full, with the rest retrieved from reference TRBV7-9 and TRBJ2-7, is DTGVSQNPRHKITKRGQNVTFRCDPISEHNRLYWYRQTLGQGPEFLTYFQNEAQLEKSRLLSDRFSAERPKGSFSTLEIQRTEQGDSAMYLCASSLGAGQGEQYFGPGTRLTVT.

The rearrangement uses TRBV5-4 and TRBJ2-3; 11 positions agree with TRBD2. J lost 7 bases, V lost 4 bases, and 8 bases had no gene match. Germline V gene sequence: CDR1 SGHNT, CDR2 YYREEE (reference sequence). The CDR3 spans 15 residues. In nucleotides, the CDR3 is TGTGCCAGCAGCCCAGCTAGCGGGGGGCATAATACGCAGTATTTT. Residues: CASSPASGGHNTQYF.

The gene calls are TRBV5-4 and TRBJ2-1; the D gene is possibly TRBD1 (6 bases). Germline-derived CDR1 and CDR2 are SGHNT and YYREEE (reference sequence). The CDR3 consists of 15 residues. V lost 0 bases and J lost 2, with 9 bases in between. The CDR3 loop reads CASSLAGVAYNEQFF. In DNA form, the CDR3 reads TGTGCCAGCAGCTTGGCAGGGGTGGCCTACAATGAGCAGTTCTTC.

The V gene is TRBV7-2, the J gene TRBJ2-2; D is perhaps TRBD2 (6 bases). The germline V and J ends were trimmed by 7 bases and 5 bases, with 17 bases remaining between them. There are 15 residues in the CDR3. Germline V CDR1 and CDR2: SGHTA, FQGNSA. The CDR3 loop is CASTLRDFITGELFF. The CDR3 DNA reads TGTGCCAGCACCCTTCGGGACTTCATAACCGGGGAGCTGTTTTTT. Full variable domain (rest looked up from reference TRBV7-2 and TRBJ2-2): GAGVSQSPSNKVTEKGKDVELRCDPISGHTALYWYRQSLGQGLEFLIYFQGNSAPDKSGLPSDRFSAERTGGSVSTLTIQRTQQEDSAVYLCASTLRDFITGELFFGEGSRLTVL.

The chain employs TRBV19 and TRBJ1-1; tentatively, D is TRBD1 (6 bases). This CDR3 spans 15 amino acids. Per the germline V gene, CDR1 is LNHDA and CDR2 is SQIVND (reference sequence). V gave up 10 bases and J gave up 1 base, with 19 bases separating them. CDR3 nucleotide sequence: TGTGCCACCCTTCGGGACCCCAGGGGGAACACTGAAGCTTTCTTT. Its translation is CATLRDPRGNTEAFF.

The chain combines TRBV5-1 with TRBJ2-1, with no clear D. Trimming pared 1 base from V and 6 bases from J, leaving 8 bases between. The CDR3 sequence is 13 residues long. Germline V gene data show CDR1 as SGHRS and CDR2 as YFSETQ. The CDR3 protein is CASSLSASNEQFF. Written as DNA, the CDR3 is TGCGCCAGCAGCTTGAGCGCATCCAATGAGCAGTTCTTC.

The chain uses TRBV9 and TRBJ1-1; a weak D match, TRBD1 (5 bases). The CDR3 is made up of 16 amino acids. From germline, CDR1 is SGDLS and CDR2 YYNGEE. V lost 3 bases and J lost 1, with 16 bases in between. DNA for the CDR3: TGTGCCAGCAGCGAGCCCGGGGGGAGTGGGAACACTGAAGCTTTCTTT. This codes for CASSEPGGSGNTEAFF. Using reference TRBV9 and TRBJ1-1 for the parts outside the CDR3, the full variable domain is DSGVTQTPKHLITATGQRVTLRCSPRSGDLSVYWYQQSLDQGLQFLIQYYNGEERAKGNILERFSAQQFPDLHSELNLSSLELGDSALYFCASSEPGGSGNTEAFFGQGTRLTVV.

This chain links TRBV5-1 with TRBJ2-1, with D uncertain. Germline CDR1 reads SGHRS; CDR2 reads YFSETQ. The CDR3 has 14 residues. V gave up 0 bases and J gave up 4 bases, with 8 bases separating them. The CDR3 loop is CASSLGVLYNEQFF. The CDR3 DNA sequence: TGCGCCAGCAGCTTGGGGGTCCTATACAATGAGCAGTTCTTC.

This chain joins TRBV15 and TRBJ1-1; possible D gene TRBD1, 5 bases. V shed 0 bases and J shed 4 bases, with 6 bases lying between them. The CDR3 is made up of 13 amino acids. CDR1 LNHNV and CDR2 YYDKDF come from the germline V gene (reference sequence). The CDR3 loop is CATSRDGGTEAFF. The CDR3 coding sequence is TGTGCCACCAGCAGAGATGGGGGCACTGAAGCTTTCTTT.

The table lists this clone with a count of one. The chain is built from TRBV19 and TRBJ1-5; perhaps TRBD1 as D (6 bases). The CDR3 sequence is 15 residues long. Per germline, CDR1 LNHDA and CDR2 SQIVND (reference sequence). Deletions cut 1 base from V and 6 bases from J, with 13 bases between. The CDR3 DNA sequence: TGTGCCAGTAGTATAGGGGCAGGGGCGTTTCAGCCCCAGCATTTT. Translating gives CASSIGAGAFQPQHF.

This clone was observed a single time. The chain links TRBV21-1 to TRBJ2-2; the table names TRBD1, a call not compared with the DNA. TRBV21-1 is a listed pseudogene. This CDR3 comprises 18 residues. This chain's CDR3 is CASSKIPRTGAGTGELFF. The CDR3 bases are TGTGCCAGCAGCAAAATCCCTCGGACAGGGGCGGGGACCGGGGAGCTGTTTTTT.

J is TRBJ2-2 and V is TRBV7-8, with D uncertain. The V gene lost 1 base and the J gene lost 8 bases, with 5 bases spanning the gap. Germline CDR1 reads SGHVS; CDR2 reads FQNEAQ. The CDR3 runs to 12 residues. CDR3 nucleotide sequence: TGTGCCAGCAGCTTAGTCCTAGGGGAGCTGTTTTTT. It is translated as CASSLVLGELFF.

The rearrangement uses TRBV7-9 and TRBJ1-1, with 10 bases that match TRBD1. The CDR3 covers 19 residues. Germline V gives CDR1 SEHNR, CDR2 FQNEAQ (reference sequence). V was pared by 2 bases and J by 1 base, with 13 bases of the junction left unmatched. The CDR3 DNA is TGTGCCAGCAGCTTAAAAAGGATTGGAGACAGGGGGCCGAACACTGAAGCTTTCTTT. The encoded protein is CASSLKRIGDRGPNTEAFF.

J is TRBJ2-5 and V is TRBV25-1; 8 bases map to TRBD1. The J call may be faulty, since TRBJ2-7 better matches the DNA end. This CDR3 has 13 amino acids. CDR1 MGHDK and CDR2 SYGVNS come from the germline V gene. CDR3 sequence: CASLATGGYEQYF. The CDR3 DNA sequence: TGTGCCAGCCTCGCCACAGGGGGCTACGAGCAGTACTTC.

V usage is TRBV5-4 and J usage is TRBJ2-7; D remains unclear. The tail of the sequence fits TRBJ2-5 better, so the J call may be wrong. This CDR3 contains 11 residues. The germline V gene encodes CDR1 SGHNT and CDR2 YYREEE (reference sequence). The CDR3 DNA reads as TGTGCCAGCAGCTTCCGAGAGACCCAGTACTTC. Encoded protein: CASSFRETQYF.

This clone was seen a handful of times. CDR3 DNA sequence: TGTGCCAGCACTCCGGAGGGCATTTCTAACTATGGCTACACCTTC. Translated, it gives CASTPEGISNYGYTF. This rearrangement joins TRBV7-2 to TRBJ1-2; D remains unclear. V was trimmed by 7 bases and J by 0 bases, leaving 15 bases between them. Germline-derived CDR1 and CDR2 are SGHTA and FQGNSA. The length of the CDR3 is 15 residues.

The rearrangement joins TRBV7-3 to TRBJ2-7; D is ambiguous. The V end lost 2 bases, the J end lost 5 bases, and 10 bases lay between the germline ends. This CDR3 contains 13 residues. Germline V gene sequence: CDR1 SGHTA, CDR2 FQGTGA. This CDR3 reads CASSLSGQHEQYF. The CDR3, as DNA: TGTGCCAGCAGCTTATCCGGCCAGCACGAGCAGTACTTC.

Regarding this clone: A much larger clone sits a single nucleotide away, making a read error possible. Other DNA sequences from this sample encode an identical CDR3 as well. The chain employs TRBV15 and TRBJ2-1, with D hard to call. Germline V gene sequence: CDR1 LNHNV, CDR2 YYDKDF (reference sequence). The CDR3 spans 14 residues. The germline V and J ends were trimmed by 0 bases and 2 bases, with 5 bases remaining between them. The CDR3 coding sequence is TGTGCCACCAGCAGAGAGACGGCCTACAATGAGCAGTTCTTC. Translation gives CATSRETAYNEQFF.

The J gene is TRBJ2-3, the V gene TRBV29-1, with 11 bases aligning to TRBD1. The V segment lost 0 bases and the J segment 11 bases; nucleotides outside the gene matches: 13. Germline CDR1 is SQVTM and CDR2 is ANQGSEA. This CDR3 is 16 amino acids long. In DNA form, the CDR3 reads TGCAGCGTTGAAGATTGGGGGACAGGGGGGGGCCTTGTGCAGTATTTT. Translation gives CSVEDWGTGGGLVQYF.

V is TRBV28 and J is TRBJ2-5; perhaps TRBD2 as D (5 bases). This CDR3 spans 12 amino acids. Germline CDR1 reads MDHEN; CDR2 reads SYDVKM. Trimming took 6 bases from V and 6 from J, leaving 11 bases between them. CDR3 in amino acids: CASRLRGKTQYF. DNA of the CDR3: TGTGCCAGCAGGCTAAGAGGGAAGACCCAGTACTTC.

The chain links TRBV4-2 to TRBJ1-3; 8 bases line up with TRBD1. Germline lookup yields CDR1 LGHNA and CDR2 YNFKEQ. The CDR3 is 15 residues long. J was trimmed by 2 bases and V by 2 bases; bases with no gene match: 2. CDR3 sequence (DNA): TGTGCCAGCAGCCAACCACAGGGGGCTGGAAACACCATATATTTT. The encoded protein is CASSQPQGAGNTIYF.

In DNA, the CDR3 is TGTGCCAGCAGCTTAGATGGCGGGGGGGATCGAGAGACCCAGTACTTC. Translated: CASSLDGGGDRETQYF. The chain carries TRBV7-9 and TRBJ2-5; 9 bases map to TRBD2. There are 16 residues in the CDR3. The ends lost 1 base at V and 4 bases at J; junction bases unmatched: 7. The V gene's germline CDR1 is SEHNR and CDR2 FQNEAQ (reference sequence).

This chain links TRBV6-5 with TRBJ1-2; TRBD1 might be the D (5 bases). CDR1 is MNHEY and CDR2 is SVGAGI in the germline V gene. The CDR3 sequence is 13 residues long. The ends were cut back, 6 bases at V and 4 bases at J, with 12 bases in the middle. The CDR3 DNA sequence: TGTGCCAGCAGGCTCGGGGGTGGCTATGGCTACACCTTC. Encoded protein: CASRLGGGYGYTF.

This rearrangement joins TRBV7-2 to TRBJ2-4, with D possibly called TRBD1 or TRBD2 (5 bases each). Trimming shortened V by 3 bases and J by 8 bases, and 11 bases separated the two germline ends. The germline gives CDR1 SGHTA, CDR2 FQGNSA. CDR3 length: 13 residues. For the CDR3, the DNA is TGTGCCAGCAGCTTGGGACCAGGAGACATTCAGTACTTC. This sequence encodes CASSLGPGDIQYF.

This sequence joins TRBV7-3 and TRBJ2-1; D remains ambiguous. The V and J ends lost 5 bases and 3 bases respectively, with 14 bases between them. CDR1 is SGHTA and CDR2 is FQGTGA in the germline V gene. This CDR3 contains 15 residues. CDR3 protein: CASSPLVGNYNEQFF. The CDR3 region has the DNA TGTGCCAGCAGCCCCCTTGTGGGGAACTACAATGAGCAGTTCTTC.